This T cell receptor beta chain comes out of a study of CD8+CD57+ T cells in acquired aplastic anemia. Patients who underwent sequencing had shown CD8+CD57+ cell expansion by flow cytometry. With V trimmed by 4 bases and J by 5 bases, 8 bases remained unmatched. The CDR3 extends over 16 amino acids. Germline CDR1 is SGHTA and CDR2 is FQGNSA. The TCR beta profiling, which covered VDJ combination and CDR3 sequence, was carried out using genomic DNA as the template. MiXCR was run by TCRdb on the reads, yielding one entry per CDR3 protein. The sample shows around 150,000 distinct CDR3 sequences, roughly two thirds of them seen only once.

The chain carries TRBV7-2 and TRBJ2-2; 9 bases line up with TRBD2. Input material: sorted CD4+, CD8+, or CD8+CD57+ T cells (not recorded which) from PBMCs. This sequence was found in a human donor with aplastic anemia. DNA of the CDR3: TGTGCCAGCAGCTCCTTTACTAGCGGGTTAACCGGGGAGCTGTTTTTT. This gives the protein CASSSFTSGLTGELFF. Looking up the rest from reference TRBV7-2 and TRBJ2-2 gives the full variable domain: GAGVSQSPSNKVTEKGKDVELRCDPISGHTALYWYRQSLGQGLEFLIYFQGNSAPDKSGLPSDRFSAERTGGSVSTLTIQRTQQEDSAVYLCASSSFTSGLTGELFFGEGSRLTVL.